This T cell receptor (beta chain) was documented in a study of OX40 agonist ivuxolimab in advanced cancers. The CDR3 has 13 amino acids. V was cut by 1 base and J by 10 bases, with 11 bases left in between. The V gene's germline CDR1 is SNHLY and CDR2 FYNNEI. In regard to this clone: Antigen: not known.

No patient had autoimmune disease or received systemic immunosuppression. Data came from immunoSEQ multiplex PCR; TCRdb stores just in-frame clones and leaves some out. The table lists under 50,000 clones, about 75% of them singletons. Whole-study findings and limits: Expanded peripheral T cell antigen specificity was not determined.

The chain couples TRBV2 to TRBJ2-1; D uncertain. Material: CD4+ or CD8+ T cells sorted from blood, obtained in a trial of the OX40 agonist ivuxolimab. This receptor was identified in an adult with an advanced solid tumor such as melanoma, head and neck, liver or kidney cancer. For the CDR3, the DNA is TGTGCCAGCAGTGAAGAGGGTAGCAGCGAGCAGTTCTTC. Translated, it gives CASSEEGSSEQFF.